Presented here are 18 T cell receptor beta chains from one specimen sequenced in a study of Graves' ophthalmopathy and Graves' hyperthyroidism. RNA transcripts were the template, and TCR beta CDR3 regions were amplified from them. The library came from an HTBI-primed first-round RT-PCR and a second-round multiplex PCR. TCRdb reanalysed the multiplex PCR reads using MiXCR and keeps one entry per CDR3 protein. The sample holds 400,000 to 500,000 distinct CDR3 sequences, under 25% seen once. Sequencing was performed on peripheral blood. The receptors shown here come from a young woman with stable Graves' hyperthyroidism.

At least ten counts were recorded for this clonotype. V is TRBV20-1 and J is TRBJ2-7; 9 bases line up with TRBD2. Trimming cost V 3 bases and J 3 bases; bases outside gene matches: 12. Per the germline V gene, CDR1 is DFQATT and CDR2 is SNEGSKA (reference sequence). The CDR3 extends over 16 amino acids. The CDR3 DNA is TGCAGTGCTAGGTCGTCCGCGGGACTAGCTGTCTACGAGCAGTACTTC. Amino acids: CSARSSAGLAVYEQYF.

V gene TRBV6-2 or TRBV6-3 combines with J gene TRBJ2-7, with 10 bases lining up with TRBD2. The CDR3 consists of 17 residues. The V segment lost 5 bases and the J segment 2 bases; nucleotides outside the gene matches: 12. CDR1 is MNHEY, CDR2 SVGEGT, per germline. The CDR3 protein is CASSLSSLSGRAYEQYF. The DNA of the CDR3 is TGTGCCAGCAGTCTTTCCTCTTTGAGCGGGAGGGCCTACGAGCAGTACTTC.

In this sample, this clonotype turned up a few times. The chain is built from TRBV12-3 or TRBV12-4 and TRBJ1-1; D is unclear. V lost 6 bases and J 4 bases, leaving 12 bases between the germline ends. CDR3 length: 13 amino acids. CDR3 sequence: CASSLPETTEAFF. In DNA, the CDR3 is TGTGCCAGCAGCTTACCGGAGACCACTGAAGCTTTCTTT.

This clonotype was found many times. The chain is built from TRBV19 and TRBJ1-2; 8 bases align to TRBD1. Germline V gene data show CDR1 as LNHDA and CDR2 as SQIVND (reference sequence). After removal of 5 bases from V and 4 bases from J, the junction contained 9 bases not matched to a gene. CDR3 size: 15 residues. The CDR3 protein is CASSSTDRDSYGYTF. Written as DNA, the CDR3 is TGTGCCAGTAGTTCGACGGACAGGGACTCCTATGGCTACACCTTC.

There are many counts of this clonotype. The chain uses TRBV7-2 and TRBJ1-2; 10 bases agree with TRBD1. The CDR3 length is 14 residues. With V trimmed by 5 bases and J by 1 base, 1 base remained unmatched. Germline loops: CDR1 SGHTA, CDR2 FQGNSA. The CDR3 loop reads CASSRDRGNYGYTF. CDR3 in DNA: TGTGCCAGCAGCCGGGACAGGGGTAACTATGGCTACACCTTC.

This chain links TRBV20-1 with TRBJ2-5; 9 bases fit TRBD2. The CDR3 has 15 amino acids. V was clipped by 6 bases and J by 2 bases; unmatched bases: 10. CDR1 is DFQATT, CDR2 SNEGSKA, per germline (reference sequence). The CDR3 region is CSAPNAGGKQETQYF. The DNA of the CDR3 is TGCAGTGCACCAAATGCGGGAGGGAAACAAGAGACCCAGTACTTC.

Ten or more counts support this clonotype. This chain links TRBV6-2 or TRBV6-3 with TRBJ1-5; 7 positions match TRBD1. CDR3 length: 16 residues. Per germline, CDR1 MNHEY and CDR2 SVGEGT. The ends lost 6 bases at V and 4 bases at J; junction bases unmatched: 12. The CDR3 bases are TGTGCCAGCAGGTCCGGACGACAGGGTCTAAATCAGCCCCAGCATTTT. Encoded protein: CASRSGRQGLNQPQHF.

This chain joins TRBV2 and TRBJ1-5, with TRBD1 matching 7 bases. V dropped 10 bases and J dropped 4; count of bases not matched to a gene: 7. This CDR3 comprises 13 residues. The germline V gene has CDR1 SNHLY and CDR2 FYNNEI. The CDR3 sequence: CATSTGDNQPQHF. The CDR3 nucleotides read TGTGCCACCAGCACAGGGGATAATCAGCCCCAGCATTTT.

In this sample, this clonotype turned up a few times. The chain links TRBV3-1 to TRBJ2-7, with D perhaps TRBD2 (5 bases). The CDR3 length is 14 residues. V was pared by 1 base and J by 5 bases, with 12 bases between. Germline V gene sequence: CDR1 LGHDT, CDR2 YNNKEL (reference sequence). For the CDR3, the DNA is TGTGCCAGCAGCCAAGTCTTAGGGAGCGACGAGCAGTACTTC. Translation: CASSQVLGSDEQYF.

This clonotype has at least ten counts. A much larger clone lies one base from this, so it may be a read error. The V and J genes are TRBV19 and TRBJ2-2; D not resolved. The CDR3 totals 12 residues. The V and J ends lost 2 bases and 6 bases respectively, with 4 bases between them. Germline V gene sequence: CDR1 LNHDA, CDR2 SQIVND (reference sequence). The CDR3 spells CASSINPGELFF. The CDR3 DNA reads as TGTGCCAGTAGTATAAACCCCGGGGAGCTGTTTTTT. Full variable domain (missing parts from reference TRBV19 and TRBJ2-2): DGGITQSPKYLFRKEGQNVTLSCEQNLNHDAMYWYRQDPGQGLRLIYYSQIVNDFQKGDIAEGYSVSREKKESFPLTVTSAQKNPTAFYLCASSINPGELFFGEGSRLTVL.

Concerning this clonotype itself: This may stem from a read error, because a much larger clone lies one nucleotide away. The chain recombines TRBV28 with TRBJ2-7; the D gene is possibly TRBD2 (5 bases). This CDR3 has 14 residues. Germline V gene sequence: CDR1 MDHEN, CDR2 SYDVKM. CDR3 in DNA: TGTGCCAGCTGTTTACCGGGGTCTGCCTACGAGCAGTACTTC. It translates to CASCLPGSAYEQYF.

In this sample, this clonotype turned up many times. The rearrangement uses TRBV30 and TRBJ2-6, with D tentatively TRBD1 or TRBD2 (5 bases each). Germline V gene lookup returns CDR1 GTSNPN and CDR2 SVGIG (reference sequence). There are 13 residues in the CDR3. V dropped 8 bases and J dropped 4 bases, with 12 bases sitting between them. Written as DNA, the CDR3 is TGTGCCCACGTAGAGGGGGGGGCCAACGTCCTGACTTTC. Protein product: CAHVEGGANVLTF.

This rearrangement joins TRBV6-1 to TRBJ2-2, with D unclear. The CDR3 loop spans 14 amino acids. V was trimmed by 6 bases and J by 4 bases, leaving 12 bases between them. From germline, CDR1 is MNHNS and CDR2 SASEGT. DNA of the CDR3: TGTGCCAGCAGCCTAGGGTTCCCCACCGGGGAGCTGTTTTTT. Amino acids: CASSLGFPTGELFF.

The sample holds many counts of this clonotype. The chain couples TRBV29-1 to TRBJ2-5; 8 bases are shared with TRBD1. Germline-derived CDR1 and CDR2 are SQVTM and ANQGSEA. The CDR3 contains 12 residues. V shed 4 bases, J shed 5 bases, and the junction held 3 bases outside the gene matches. The CDR3 sequence: CSVGQGRETQYF. CDR3 in DNA: TGCAGCGTTGGACAGGGGCGGGAGACCCAGTACTTC.

J is TRBJ2-7 and V is TRBV12-3 or TRBV12-4, with a possible D match to TRBD2 (6 bases). This CDR3 comprises 14 residues. V lost 5 bases and J 3 bases, leaving 14 bases between the germline ends. The CDR3 sequence is CASSNLAANYEQYF. In DNA, the CDR3 is TGTGCCAGCAGTAACTTAGCGGCAAACTACGAGCAGTACTTC.

The rearrangement links TRBV11-2 to TRBJ2-7; D is perhaps TRBD2 (6 bases). The CDR3 is 15 amino acids. The germline V and J ends were trimmed by 0 bases and 6 bases, with 15 bases remaining between them. Germline V CDR1 and CDR2: SGHAT, FQNNGV. The CDR3 sequence: CASSLDPGAPGEQYF. CDR3 DNA: TGTGCCAGCAGCTTAGATCCGGGAGCACCGGGCGAGCAGTACTTC.

The V call is TRBV29-1, the J call TRBJ2-5; 9 nucleotides match TRBD1. Losses at the gene ends were 6 bases for V and 5 bases for J; bases not matched to a gene: 7. CDR3 length: 13 amino acids. Per the germline V gene, CDR1 is SQVTM and CDR2 is ANQGSEA. The CDR3 loop is CSVQQGAGETQYF. The DNA of the CDR3 is TGCAGCGTCCAACAGGGGGCTGGGGAGACCCAGTACTTC.

This clonotype was seen ten or more times. The J gene is TRBJ1-5, the V gene TRBV20-1; 9 positions agree with TRBD1. This CDR3 is built from 13 residues. Per germline, CDR1 DFQATT and CDR2 SNEGSKA (reference sequence). The J segment lost 5 bases and the V segment lost 6 bases, leaving 5 bases of the junction unmatched. The CDR3 coding sequence is TGCAGTGCCACACGACAGGGGGATCAGCCCCAGCATTTT. As protein: CSATRQGDQPQHF.